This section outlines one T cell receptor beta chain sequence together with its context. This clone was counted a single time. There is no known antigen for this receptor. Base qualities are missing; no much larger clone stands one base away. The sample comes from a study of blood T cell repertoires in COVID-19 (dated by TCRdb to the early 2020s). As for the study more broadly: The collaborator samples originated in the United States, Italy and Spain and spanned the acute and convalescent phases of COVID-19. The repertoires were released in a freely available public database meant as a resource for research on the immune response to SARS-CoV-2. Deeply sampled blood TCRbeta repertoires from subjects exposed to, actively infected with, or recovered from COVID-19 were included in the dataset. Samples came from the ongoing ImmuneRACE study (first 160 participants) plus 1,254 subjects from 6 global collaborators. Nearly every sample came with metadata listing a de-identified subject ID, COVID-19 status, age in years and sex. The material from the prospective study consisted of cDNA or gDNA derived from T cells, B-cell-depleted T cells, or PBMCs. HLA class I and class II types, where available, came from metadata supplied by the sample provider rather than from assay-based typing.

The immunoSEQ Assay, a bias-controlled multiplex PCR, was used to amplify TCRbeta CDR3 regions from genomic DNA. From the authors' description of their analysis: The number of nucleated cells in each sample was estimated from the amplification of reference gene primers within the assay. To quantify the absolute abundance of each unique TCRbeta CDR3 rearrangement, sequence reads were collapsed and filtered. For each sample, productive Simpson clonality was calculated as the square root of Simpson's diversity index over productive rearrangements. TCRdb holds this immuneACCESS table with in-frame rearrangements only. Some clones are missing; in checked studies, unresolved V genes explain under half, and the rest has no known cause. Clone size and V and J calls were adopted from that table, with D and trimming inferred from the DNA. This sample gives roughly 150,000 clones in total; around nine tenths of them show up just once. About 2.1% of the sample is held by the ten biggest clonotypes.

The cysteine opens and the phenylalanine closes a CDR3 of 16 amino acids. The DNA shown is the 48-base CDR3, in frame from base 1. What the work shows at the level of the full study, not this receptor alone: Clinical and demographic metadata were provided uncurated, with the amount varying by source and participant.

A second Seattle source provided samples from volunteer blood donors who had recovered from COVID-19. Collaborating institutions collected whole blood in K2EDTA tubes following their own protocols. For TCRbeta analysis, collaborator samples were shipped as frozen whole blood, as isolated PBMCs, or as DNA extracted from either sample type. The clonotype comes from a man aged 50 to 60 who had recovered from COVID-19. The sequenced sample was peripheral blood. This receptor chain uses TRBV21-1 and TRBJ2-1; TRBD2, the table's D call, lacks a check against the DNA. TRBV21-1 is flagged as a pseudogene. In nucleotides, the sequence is TGTGCCAGCAGCAAAGTGGCTAGCGGACCTTACAATGAGCAGTTCTTC. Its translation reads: CASSKVASGPYNEQFF.